This TCR beta chain originates from a study of blood T cell repertoires in COVID-19. At the level of the study: Acute and convalescent COVID-19 samples came from the United States, Italy and Spain. From T cells, B-cell-depleted T cells, or PBMCs came the material, which was cDNA or gDNA.

Germline loops: CDR1 MNHEY, CDR2 SVGAGI. V was pared by 10 bases and J by 0 bases, with 2 bases of the junction left unmatched. This CDR3 is 13 amino acids long. Only in-frame clones appear in the TCRdb table, and some are missing; sequencing was by immunoSEQ multiplex PCR. The sample has some 290,000 clones, around 83% seen once; the top ten hold 3.6%. The sequence was collected from a man aged 18-30 years with active or convalescent COVID-19. Input material: peripheral blood. The chain is built from TRBV6-5 and TRBJ2-1; 8 bases align to TRBD1. Here the CDR3 reads CATGTGSYNEQFF. For the CDR3, the DNA is TGTGCCACCGGGACAGGCTCCTACAATGAGCAGTTCTTC.